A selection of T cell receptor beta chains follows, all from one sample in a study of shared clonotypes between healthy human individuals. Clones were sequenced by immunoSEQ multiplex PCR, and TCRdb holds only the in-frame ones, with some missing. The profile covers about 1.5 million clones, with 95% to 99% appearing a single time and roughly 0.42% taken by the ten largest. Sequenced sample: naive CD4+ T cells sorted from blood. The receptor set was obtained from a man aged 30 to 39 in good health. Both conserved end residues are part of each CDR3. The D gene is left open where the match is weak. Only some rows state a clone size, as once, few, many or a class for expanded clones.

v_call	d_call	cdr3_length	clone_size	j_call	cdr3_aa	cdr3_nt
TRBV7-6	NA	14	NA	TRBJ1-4	CASSLSWTNEKLFF	TGTGCCAGCAGCTTATCATGGACTAATGAAAAACTGTTTTTT
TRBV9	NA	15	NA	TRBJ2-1	CASSVAETTYNEQFF	TGTGCCAGCAGCGTAGCGGAGACTACGTACAATGAGCAGTTCTTC
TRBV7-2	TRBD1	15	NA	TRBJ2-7	CASSRPGQAFYEQYF	TGTGCCAGCAGCCGTCCGGGACAGGCCTTCTACGAGCAGTACTTC
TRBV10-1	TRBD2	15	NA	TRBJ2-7	CASSRGTSGSYEQYF	TGCGCCAGCAGCCGCGGGACTAGCGGGAGTTACGAGCAGTACTTC
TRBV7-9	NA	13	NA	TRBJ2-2	CASSDRRSGELFF	TGTGCCAGCAGCGACAGGAGGTCCGGGGAGCTGTTTTTT
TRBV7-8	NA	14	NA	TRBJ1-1	CASSLGGFDTEAFF	TGTGCCAGCAGCTTAGGGGGCTTTGACACTGAAGCTTTCTTT
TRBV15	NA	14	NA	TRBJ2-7	CATSSFTGSHEQYF	TGTGCCACCAGCAGCTTTACAGGGTCCCACGAGCAGTACTTC
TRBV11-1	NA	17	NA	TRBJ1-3	CASSFTRGADSGNTIYF	TGTGCCAGCAGCTTTACCCGGGGGGCCGACTCTGGAAACACCATATATTTT
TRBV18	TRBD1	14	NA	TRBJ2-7	CASSPGTEFYEQYF	TGTGCCAGCTCACCCGGGACAGAGTTCTACGAGCAGTACTTC
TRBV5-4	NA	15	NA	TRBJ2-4	CASSSSKANKNIQYF	TGTGCCAGCAGTTCCTCCAAAGCGAACAAAAACATTCAGTACTTC
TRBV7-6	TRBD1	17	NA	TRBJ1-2	CASSLTGTGVVNYGYTF	TGTGCCAGCAGCTTAACCGGGACAGGGGTTGTAAACTATGGCTACACCTTC
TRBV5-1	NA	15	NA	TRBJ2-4	CASSLLGLAKNIQYF	TGCGCCAGCAGCTTGTTAGGACTAGCCAAAAACATTCAGTACTTC
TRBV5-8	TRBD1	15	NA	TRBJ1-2	CASSPPGQGFYGYTF	TGTGCCAGCAGCCCTCCGGGACAGGGATTCTATGGCTACACCTTC
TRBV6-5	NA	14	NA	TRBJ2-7	CASSYSPTRPEQYF	TGTGCCAGCAGTTACTCTCCGACGAGGCCAGAGCAGTACTTC
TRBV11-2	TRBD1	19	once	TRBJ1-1	CASSLGQGAITIPNTEAFF	TGTGCCAGCAGCTTAGGACAGGGGGCGATCACTATACCGAACACTGAAGCTTTCTTT
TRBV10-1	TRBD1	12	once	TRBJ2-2	CARTGVTGELFF	TGCGCCAGGACAGGGGTCACCGGGGAGCTGTTTTTT
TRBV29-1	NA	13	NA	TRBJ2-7	CSVGSPGNYEQYF	TGCAGCGTTGGATCGCCGGGAAACTACGAGCAGTACTTC
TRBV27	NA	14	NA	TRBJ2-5	CASSYTGRGETQYF	TGTGCCAGCAGTTATACAGGGAGGGGAGAGACCCAGTACTTC
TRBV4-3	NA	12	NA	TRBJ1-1	CASSQDRTEAFF	TGCGCCAGCAGCCAAGATCGCACTGAAGCTTTCTTT
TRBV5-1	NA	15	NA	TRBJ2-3	CASSFGTPNGDTQYF	TGCGCCAGCAGCTTCGGGACACCAAACGGAGATACGCAGTATTTT
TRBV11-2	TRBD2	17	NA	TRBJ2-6	CAIRSRGGGSGANVLTF	TGTGCCATCAGATCCCGGGGGGGCGGCTCTGGGGCCAACGTCCTGACTTTC
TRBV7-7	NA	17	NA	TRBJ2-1	CASSLVGGMGPYNEQFF	TGTGCTAGCAGCTTAGTCGGCGGGATGGGTCCCTACAATGAGCAGTTCTTC
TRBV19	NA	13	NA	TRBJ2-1	CASSIDYSMWQFF	TGTGCCAGTAGTATAGATTACTCGATGTGGCAGTTCTTC
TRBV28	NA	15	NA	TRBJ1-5	CASKIGDRSNQPQHF	TGTGCCAGCAAAATAGGAGACAGGTCCAATCAGCCCCAGCATTTT
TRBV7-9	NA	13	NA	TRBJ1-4	CASSPRRVEKLFF	TGTGCCAGCAGCCCAAGGAGGGTTGAAAAACTGTTTTTT
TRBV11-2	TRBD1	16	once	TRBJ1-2	CASSLREQGGNYGYTF	TGTGCCAGCAGCTTAAGGGAACAGGGGGGCAACTATGGCTACACCTTC
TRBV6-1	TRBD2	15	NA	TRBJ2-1	CASRPGLAGENEQFF	TGTGCCAGCAGACCGGGACTAGCGGGAGAAAATGAGCAGTTCTTC
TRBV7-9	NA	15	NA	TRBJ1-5	CASSSGPGSNQPQHF	TGTGCCAGCAGCTCTGGGCCAGGGAGCAATCAGCCCCAGCATTTT
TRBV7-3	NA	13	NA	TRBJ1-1	CASSRQGSTEAFF	TGTGCCAGCAGCCGGCAGGGATCCACTGAAGCTTTCTTT
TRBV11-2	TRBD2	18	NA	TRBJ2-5	CASSFLLSSSGYQETQYF	TGTGCCAGCAGCTTCCTCCTAAGCTCTAGCGGCTACCAAGAGACCCAGTACTTC
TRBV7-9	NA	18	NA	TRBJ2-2	CASSGLWQGSANTGELFF	TGTGCCAGCAGCGGATTATGGCAGGGCAGCGCGAACACCGGGGAGCTGTTTTTT
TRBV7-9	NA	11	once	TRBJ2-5	CASSPGLAPYF	TGTGCCAGCAGCCCGGGTCTGGCCCCGTACTTC
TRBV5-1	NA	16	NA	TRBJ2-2	CASSLYGFGDTGELFF	TGCGCCAGCAGCTTGTACGGTTTTGGGGACACCGGGGAGCTGTTTTTT
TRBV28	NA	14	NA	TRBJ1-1	CASSLYGRDTEAFF	TGTGCCAGCAGTTTGTACGGGCGGGACACTGAAGCTTTCTTT
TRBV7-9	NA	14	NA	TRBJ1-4	CASSPRGGNEKLFF	TGTGCCAGCAGCCCTCGGGGGGGTAATGAAAAACTGTTTTTT
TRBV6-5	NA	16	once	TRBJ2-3	CASSYMAGVSTDTQYF	TGTGCCAGCAGTTACATGGCCGGGGTGAGCACAGATACGCAGTATTTT
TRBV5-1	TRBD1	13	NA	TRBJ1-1	CASGGTGVTEAFF	TGCGCCAGCGGCGGGACAGGGGTCACTGAAGCTTTCTTT
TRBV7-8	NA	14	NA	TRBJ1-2	CASSLLRLNYGYTF	TGTGCCAGCAGCTTACTAAGGCTTAACTATGGCTACACCTTC
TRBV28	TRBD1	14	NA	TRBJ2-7	CASRFRDRATEQYF	TGTGCCAGCAGGTTCCGGGACAGGGCCACCGAGCAGTACTTC
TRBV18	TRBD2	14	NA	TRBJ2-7	CASSPSGREYEQYF	TGTGCCAGCTCACCTAGCGGGAGGGAGTACGAGCAGTACTTC
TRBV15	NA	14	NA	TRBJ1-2	CATSPIRGGTGYTF	TGTGCCACCAGCCCAATCCGGGGAGGAACTGGCTACACCTTC
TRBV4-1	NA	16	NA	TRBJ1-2	CASSQLNRVSNYGYTF	TGCGCCAGCAGCCAGTTAAACAGGGTTTCTAACTATGGCTACACCTTC
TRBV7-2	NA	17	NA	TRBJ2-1	CASSLALTAFSYNEQFF	TGTGCCAGCAGCTTAGCGCTGACCGCCTTCTCCTACAATGAGCAGTTCTTC
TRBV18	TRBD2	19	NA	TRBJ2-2	CASSLLAGGRLANTGELFF	TGTGCCAGCTCGCTCCTAGCGGGAGGTCGGTTAGCGAACACCGGGGAGCTGTTTTTT
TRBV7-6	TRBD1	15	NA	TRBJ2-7	CASSFIRGQGYEQYF	TGTGCCAGCAGCTTCATCCGGGGACAGGGCTACGAGCAGTACTTC
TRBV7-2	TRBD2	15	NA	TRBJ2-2	CAGRSGRADTGELFF	TGTGCCGGCCGTAGCGGGAGGGCGGACACCGGGGAGCTGTTTTTT
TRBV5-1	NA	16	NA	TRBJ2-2	CASSLQPGENTGELFF	TGCGCCAGCAGCTTGCAGCCAGGCGAGAACACCGGGGAGCTGTTTTTT
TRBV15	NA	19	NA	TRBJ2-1	CATSRDQDRGVSRHNEQFF	TGTGCCACCAGCAGAGATCAAGATAGGGGGGTCTCACGGCACAATGAGCAGTTCTTC
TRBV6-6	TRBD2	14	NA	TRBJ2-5	CASRLAESWETQYF	TGTGCCAGCAGGCTAGCGGAGTCCTGGGAGACCCAGTACTTC
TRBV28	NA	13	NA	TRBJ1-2	CASSLSGYYGYTF	TGTGCCAGCAGTTTATCGGGTTACTATGGCTACACCTTC
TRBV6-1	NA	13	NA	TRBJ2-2	CASSIGGNGELFF	TGTGCCAGCAGTATCGGGGGTAACGGGGAGCTGTTTTTT
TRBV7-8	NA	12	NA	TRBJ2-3	CASSFAGNTQYF	TGTGCCAGCAGCTTCGCCGGAAATACGCAGTATTTT
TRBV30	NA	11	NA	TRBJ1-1	CAWSRKTEAFF	TGTGCCTGGAGTCGCAAGACGGAAGCTTTCTTT
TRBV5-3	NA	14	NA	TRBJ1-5	CARSQGPLGQPQHF	TGTGCCAGAAGCCAAGGGCCACTCGGCCAGCCCCAGCATTTT
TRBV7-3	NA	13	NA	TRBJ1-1	CASSSDPGTEAFF	TGTGCCAGCAGCTCCGATCCGGGGACTGAAGCTTTCTTT